Here is one T cell receptor beta chain with its context. Its target is unknown. This specimen comes from a study of TIL therapy for anti-PD-1-resistant metastatic lung cancer. Study results and caveats: The cohort had more treatment-naive, never-smoker and oncogene-addicted patients than typical.

Documented time point: pre-treatment sample, taken before nivolumab and TIL therapy. The libraries were made with immunoSEQ v3. Repertoires were generated with immunoSEQ multiplex PCR, while TCRdb's copy carries only in-frame clones and drops some. The table has about 60,000 clones, about 69% seen once. The CDR3 is made up of 15 amino acids. The V and J ends lost 7 bases and 7 bases, in that order; junction bases with no gene match: 6. Looked up from germline, CDR1 is MNHNS and CDR2 is SASEGT. The chain carries TRBV6-1 and TRBJ1-6; 11 bases map to TRBD1. This receptor was obtained from a person between 25 and 79 years old with non-small cell lung cancer. Source: blood, taken at baseline. The CDR3 DNA follows: TGTGCCAGCACCTGGACAGGGGGCGACAATTCACCCCTCCACTTT. The encoded protein is CASTWTGGDNSPLHF.